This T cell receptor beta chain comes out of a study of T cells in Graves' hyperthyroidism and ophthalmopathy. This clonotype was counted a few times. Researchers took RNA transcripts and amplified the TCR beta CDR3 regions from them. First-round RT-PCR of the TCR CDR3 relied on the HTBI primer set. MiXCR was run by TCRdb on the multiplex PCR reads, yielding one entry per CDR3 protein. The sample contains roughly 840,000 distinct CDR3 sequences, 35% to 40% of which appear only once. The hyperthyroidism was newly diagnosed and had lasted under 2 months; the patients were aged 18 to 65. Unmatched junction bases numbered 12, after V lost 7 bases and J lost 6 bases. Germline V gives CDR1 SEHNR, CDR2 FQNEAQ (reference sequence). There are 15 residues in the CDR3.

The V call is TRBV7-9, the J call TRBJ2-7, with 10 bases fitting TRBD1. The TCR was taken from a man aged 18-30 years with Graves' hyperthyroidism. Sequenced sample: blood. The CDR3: CASMPTGTGVVEQYF. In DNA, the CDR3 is TGTGCCAGCATGCCGACGGGGACAGGGGTGGTCGAGCAGTACTTC.